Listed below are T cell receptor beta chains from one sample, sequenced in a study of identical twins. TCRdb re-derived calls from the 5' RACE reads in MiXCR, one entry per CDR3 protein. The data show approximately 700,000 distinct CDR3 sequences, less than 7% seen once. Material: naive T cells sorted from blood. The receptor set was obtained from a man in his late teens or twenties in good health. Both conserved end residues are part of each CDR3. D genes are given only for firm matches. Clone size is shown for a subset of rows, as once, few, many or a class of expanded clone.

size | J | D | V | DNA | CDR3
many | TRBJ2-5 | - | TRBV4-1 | TGCGCCAGCAGCCAAGGTGCGGCACAAGAGACCCAGTACTTC | CASSQGAAQETQYF
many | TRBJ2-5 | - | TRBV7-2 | TGTGCCAGCAGCTTAGCGAGTTCGACCCAGTACTTC | CASSLASSTQYF
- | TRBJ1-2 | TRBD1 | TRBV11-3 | TGTGCCAGCAGCGCGGGACAGGGGATTGATGGCTACACCTTC | CASSAGQGIDGYTF
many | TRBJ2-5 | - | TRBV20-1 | TGCAGCGTATGGGATCGGGCCGGCCAAGAGACCCAGTACTTC | CSVWDRAGQETQYF
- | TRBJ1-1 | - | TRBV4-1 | TGCGCCAGCAGCCAGGCTCGCGGTGACACTGAAGCTTTCTTT | CASSQARGDTEAFF
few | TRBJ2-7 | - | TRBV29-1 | TGCAGCGTGGGGGTCCCCAACGGACGGAACTACGAGCAGTACTTC | CSVGVPNGRNYEQYF
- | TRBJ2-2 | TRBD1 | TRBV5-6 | TGTGCCAGCAGGAAGACAGGGCTGAACACCGGGGAGCTGTTTTTT | CASRKTGLNTGELFF
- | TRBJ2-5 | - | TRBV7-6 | TGTGCCAGCAGCCGCCCAGGGGCTCTAGAGACCCAGTACTTC | CASSRPGALETQYF
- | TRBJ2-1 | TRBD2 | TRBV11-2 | TGTGCCAGCAGGTCCCTAGCGGGAGTCAATGAGCAGTTCTTC | CASRSLAGVNEQFF
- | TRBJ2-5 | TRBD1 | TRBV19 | TGTGCCAGTAGTACAAGACAGGGCCAAAAACAAGAGACCCAGTACTTC | CASSTRQGQKQETQYF
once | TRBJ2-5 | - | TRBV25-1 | TGTGCCAGCAGTGCTAAGAGGACGGGGAACCAAGAGACCCAGTACTTC | CASSAKRTGNQETQYF
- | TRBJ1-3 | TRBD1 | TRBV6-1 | TGTGCCAGCAGTGAACGGTCGGGAGGGGGCATTACCTCTGGAAACACCATATATTTT | CASSERSGGGITSGNTIYF